The rows below give T cell receptor beta chains drawn from one sample of a study of blood T cell repertoires in COVID-19. Repertoires were generated with immunoSEQ multiplex PCR, while TCRdb's copy carries only in-frame clones and drops some. The sample lists roughly 50,000 clones; 90% were seen once. Specimen: peripheral blood. The receptors come from a man between 65 and 79 years old with acute or convalescent COVID-19. Each CDR3 is given with its conserved first and last residue.

J	V	length	CDR3
TRBJ1-1	TRBV6-5	13	CASGGGINTEAFF
TRBJ2-1	TRBV5-1	16	CASTLNRDRGPNEQFF
TRBJ2-5	TRBV5-6	15	CASSLTSGGVKTQYF
TRBJ2-3	TRBV29-1	15	CSVESPKQGGDTQYF
TRBJ2-7	TRBV5-4	14	CASSLAGGSHEQYF
TRBJ1-1	TRBV19	14	CASSIGTGNTEAFF
TRBJ1-1	TRBV5-1	18	CASSLVGPQGGMNTEAFF
TRBJ1-5	TRBV7-9	17	CASSSLGGQGGDQPQHF
TRBJ1-1	TRBV24-1	20	CATSKWAGAVYGEMNTEAFF
TRBJ1-1	TRBV27	16	CASSLMTGVVRTEAFF
TRBJ1-2	TRBV29-1	13	CSVEGTGGYGYTF
TRBJ2-5	TRBV5-1	16	CASSFNPTGGEETQYF
TRBJ1-2	TRBV28	15	CASRSAEIGNYGYTF
TRBJ2-7	TRBV11-3	13	CASSLDHGGRQYF
TRBJ2-3	TRBV4-1	16	CASSQRGTGSTDTQYF
TRBJ1-1	TRBV5-1	14	CASSLYRENTEAFF
TRBJ2-2	TRBV7-3	13	CASSLEYGGELFF
TRBJ1-3	TRBV18	20	CASSPLGQGSFLSPGNTIYF
TRBJ1-1	TRBV28	15	CASSLSGLRNTEAFF
TRBJ2-1	TRBV4-1	16	CASSQDGGASYNEQFF
TRBJ1-1	TRBV30	13	CAWGEGRRTEAFF
TRBJ2-5	TRBV19	17	CASSIDHRGRVKETQYF
TRBJ2-1	TRBV11-2	16	CASRYTSGGLYNEQFF
TRBJ1-5	TRBV4-2	16	CASSQDKGPSNQPQHF
TRBJ1-2	TRBV28	15	CASSRAPGTGGISTF
TRBJ1-5	TRBV19	14	CASSRGQGVVPQHF
TRBJ2-2	TRBV9	17	CASSPRTSGGGTGELFF
TRBJ2-5	TRBV5-6	11	CASSLASGLNF
TRBJ1-5	TRBV19	15	CASSIRGNSNQPQHF
TRBJ2-2	TRBV7-3	18	CASSLKSVISGNTGELFF
TRBJ1-2	TRBV19	12	CASSIEWSYYTF
TRBJ2-7	TRBV5-1	12	CASSYRGNEQYF
TRBJ2-3	TRBV7-2	13	CASSGQNTDTQYF
TRBJ1-1	TRBV4-1	17	CASSQENVGVRSPEAFF
TRBJ1-1	TRBV28	12	CASSSGGTEAFF
TRBJ1-6	TRBV5-6	12	CASSYRVSPLHF
TRBJ2-2	TRBV30	14	CAWSILSNTGELFF
TRBJ1-2	TRBV25-1	10	CASSDDGYTF
TRBJ2-7	TRBV28	12	CASSLAAYEQYF
TRBJ1-1	TRBV7-9	14	CASSPPVETFEAFF
TRBJ2-3	TRBV30	14	CAWRIHRRTDTQYF
TRBJ2-2	TRBV6-2/TRBV6-3	15	CASSHDSSPSGELFF
TRBJ2-7	TRBV7-6	17	CASSSDLQGLLGYEQYF
TRBJ1-2	TRBV5-1	14	CASRPRTGTEGYTF
TRBJ1-6	TRBV7-2	18	CASTALGTGVGRNSPLHF
TRBJ2-7	TRBV24-1	13	CATSDTGEYEQYF
TRBJ1-5	TRBV19	15	CASSGQGIGNQPQHF
TRBJ2-3	TRBV11-2	16	CASSLGTSGGTDTQYF
TRBJ1-2	TRBV25-1	15	CASSEGGVANYGYTF
TRBJ2-3	TRBV7-3	15	CASSLYTSGVDTQYF
TRBJ1-3	TRBV30	17	CAWSVRSGYYSGNTIYF
TRBJ1-2	TRBV7-9	16	CASSPRGIRSNYGYTF
TRBJ2-7	TRBV2	14	CASNLGQGAHEQYF
TRBJ1-1	TRBV28	15	CASSATAPMNTEAFF
TRBJ1-1	TRBV28	14	CASSLGGQNTEAFF
TRBJ1-2	TRBV7-2	14	CASSIRDRGYGYTF
TRBJ1-1	TRBV5-4	14	CASSPQGDVTEAFF
TRBJ2-7	TRBV3-1/TRBV3-2	14	CASGTSGGSYEQYF
TRBJ2-2	TRBV2	13	CASSEDSPGELFF